This entry lists 17 T cell receptor beta chains sequenced from one sample in a study of post-analysis software for immune sequencing data. Study-wide points: Controls had lower frequencies than patients of 4 or 5 TRBV segments, which included TRBV5-6, TRBV5-1 and TRBV20-1.

Carried by the TCR beta cDNA libraries were unique molecular identifiers. TCRdb itself ran the PCR reads through MiXCR, one entry per CDR3 protein. Here the sample spans under 900,000 distinct CDR3 sequences, under 70% being singletons. No antigen has been identified for these receptors. The specimen sequenced was blood. Every receptor here comes from a girl aged 10 to 17 with multiple sclerosis.

The chain uses TRBV25-1 and TRBJ1-1, with D perhaps matching TRBD1 (6 bases). From germline, CDR1 is MGHDK and CDR2 SYGVNS. Trimming took 4 bases from V and 1 from J, leaving 13 bases between them. The CDR3 consists of 15 residues. The DNA for the CDR3 is TGTGCCAGCAGTGCAGCCGGGACACCGAACACTGAAGCTTTCTTT. Its translation is CASSAAGTPNTEAFF. The full variable domain, rest sourced from reference TRBV25-1 and TRBJ1-1, is EADIYQTPRYLVIGTGKKITLECSQTMGHDKMYWYQQDPGMELHLIHYSYGVNSTEKGDLSSESTVSRIRTEHFPLTLESARPSHTSQYLCASSAAGTPNTEAFFGQGTRLTVV.

The chain is built from TRBV10-1 and TRBJ2-1; 7 positions agree with TRBD1. In germline, CDR1 is WNHNN, CDR2 SYGVQD (reference sequence). Trimming at V came to 3 bases and at J to 4 bases, leaving 9 bases not matched to a gene. This CDR3 region has 16 residues. CDR3 bases: TGCGCCAGCAGTGATCGGCAGGGGGTCTCTTACAATGAGCAGTTCTTC. Protein sequence: CASSDRQGVSYNEQFF.

The table lists this clonotype with a few counts. V and J are TRBV7-8 and TRBJ1-6; D is unresolved. The ends were cut back, 5 bases at V and 7 bases at J, with 3 bases in the middle. The CDR3 spans 11 residues. Per the germline V gene, CDR1 is SGHVS and CDR2 is FQNEAQ. Here the CDR3 reads CASSENSPLHF. The CDR3 bases are TGTGCCAGCAGCGAAAATTCACCCCTCCACTTT.

This clonotype was seen a single time. J is TRBJ1-2 and V is TRBV6-1; D is undetermined. Germline V lookup: CDR1 MNHNS, CDR2 SASEGT. V lost 6 bases to trimming and J lost 5 bases, with 13 bases between them. This CDR3 contains 13 residues. The CDR3 coding sequence is TGTGCCAGCAGACCTATTGGAGGATATGGCTACACCTTC. It yields the protein CASRPIGGYGYTF.

V and J are TRBV29-1 and TRBJ1-2; 8 bases fit TRBD1. Germline lookup yields CDR1 SQVTM and CDR2 ANQGSEA. The CDR3 is 12 residues long. The trim removed 6 bases at V and 2 bases at J, leaving 2 bases unmatched. The CDR3 reads CSVRTGNYGYTF. The CDR3 nucleotides are TGCAGCGTGCGGACAGGGAACTATGGCTACACCTTC.

This clonotype was detected once. CDR3 in amino acids: CATSWAVANYGYTF. In nucleotides, the CDR3 is TGTGCCACCTCCTGGGCAGTTGCTAACTATGGCTACACCTTC. The rearrangement links TRBV19 to TRBJ1-2; no firm D call. The germline V and J ends were trimmed by 10 bases and 0 bases, with 15 bases remaining between them. This CDR3 has 14 residues. Germline V gives CDR1 LNHDA, CDR2 SQIVND (reference sequence).

This rearrangement joins TRBV20-1 to TRBJ1-4; D is perhaps TRBD1 (5 bases). This CDR3 has 12 amino acids. Germline CDR1 is DFQATT and CDR2 is SNEGSKA (reference sequence). The ends were cut back, 3 bases at V and 5 bases at J, with 7 bases in the middle. The CDR3 coding sequence is TGCAGTGCTAGCCACAGGAATGAAAAACTGTTTTTT. Amino acids: CSASHRNEKLFF.

This chain joins TRBV5-1 and TRBJ2-7; maybe TRBD2 (5 bases). V was trimmed by 3 bases and J by 3 bases, leaving 13 bases between them. This CDR3 is built from 14 residues. Germline assignment: CDR1 SGHRS and CDR2 YFSETQ. CDR3: CASSSSPGNYEQYF. The CDR3 DNA follows: TGCGCCAGCAGCTCGAGCCCGGGGAACTACGAGCAGTACTTC.

This chain connects TRBV28 to TRBJ2-4, with 7 bases that match TRBD2. The J call is uncertain, as TRBJ2-7 better fits the DNA end. In germline, CDR1 is MDHEN, CDR2 SYDVKM. The CDR3 consists of 15 residues. The CDR3 nucleotides read TGTGCCAGCAGTTTACAGGATGCGGGGGCCTACGAGCAGTACTTC. The encoded protein is CASSLQDAGAYEQYF.

The rearrangement joins TRBV20-1 to TRBJ2-1; 14 nucleotides agree with TRBD2. The CDR3 loop spans 16 amino acids. The ends lost 6 bases at V and 2 bases at J; junction bases unmatched: 6. The germline gives CDR1 DFQATT, CDR2 SNEGSKA (reference sequence). CDR3 amino acids: CSAGLAGVGTYNEQFF. The CDR3 DNA reads TGCAGTGCGGGACTAGCGGGAGTAGGCACCTACAATGAGCAGTTCTTC.

This sequence joins TRBV5-1 and TRBJ2-7; D is possibly TRBD1 or TRBD2 (6 bases each). The CDR3 extends over 12 amino acids. The germline V and J ends were trimmed by 5 bases and 7 bases, with 13 bases remaining between them. Germline V gives CDR1 SGHRS, CDR2 YFSETQ. CDR3 in DNA: TGCGCCAGCAGTGCGCCGGGGGCAGAGCAGTACTTC. This gives the protein CASSAPGAEQYF.

This clonotype was detected ten times or more. The chain employs TRBV11-2 and TRBJ2-1, with 12 bases aligning to TRBD2. This CDR3 region has 16 residues. V trimming: 6 bases; J trimming: 1 base; junction bases outside the gene matches: 4. Germline CDR1 SGHAT, CDR2 FQNNGV. The CDR3 DNA reads as TGTGCCAGCAGTCCCGGGACTAGCGGGTCCTACAATGAGCAGTTCTTC. Amino acids: CASSPGTSGSYNEQFF.

V gene TRBV6-4 combines with J gene TRBJ1-6, with D unclear. Germline-derived CDR1 and CDR2 are MRHNA and SNTAGT. Trimming left V 2 bases short and J 6 bases short, with 8 bases between. The CDR3 has 14 residues. The CDR3 is CASSDRPTNSPLHF. The DNA of the CDR3 is TGTGCCAGCAGTGACCGACCGACTAATTCACCCCTCCACTTT.

The V gene is TRBV27, the J gene TRBJ1-1, with D maybe TRBD1 (6 bases). Germline CDR1 MNHEY, CDR2 SMNVEV (reference sequence). The ends were cut back, 2 bases at V and 3 bases at J, with 13 bases in the middle. The CDR3 has 15 residues. The CDR3 nucleotides read TGTGCCAGCAGTTTAAGGGGAGGGGGTCACACTGAAGCTTTCTTT. It yields the protein CASSLRGGGHTEAFF.

This clonotype was counted only a few times. A read error may account for a junction end that differs from germline. The chain carries TRBV5-1 and TRBJ2-5; D possibly matches TRBD1 or TRBD2 (5 bases each). Germline-derived CDR1 and CDR2 are SGHRS and YFSETQ. The CDR3 runs 14 residues. The CDR3 nucleotides are TGTGCCAGCAGCTTGGGACCAGCCCAAGAGACCCAGTACTTC. This encodes CASSLGPAQETQYF.

This chain uses TRBV20-1 with TRBJ2-1, with 7 bases lining up with TRBD2. The CDR3 loop spans 15 amino acids. With V trimmed by 0 bases and J by 5 bases, 7 bases remained unmatched. Germline V CDR1 and CDR2: DFQATT, SNEGSKA (reference sequence). The CDR3 protein is CSAREGAGENNEQFF. The CDR3 region has the DNA TGCAGTGCTAGAGAAGGGGCGGGGGAGAACAATGAGCAGTTCTTC.

The chain carries TRBV20-1 and TRBJ2-1, with 7 bases that match TRBD2. The CDR3 totals 14 residues. CDR1 is DFQATT, CDR2 SNEGSKA, per germline (reference sequence). Trimming at V came to 5 bases and at J to 2 bases, leaving 6 bases not matched to a gene. CDR3 residues: CSAGTSEAYNEQFF. The CDR3 DNA reads as TGCAGTGCTGGTACTAGCGAGGCCTACAATGAGCAGTTCTTC.